The T cell receptor (beta chain) under discussion was sequenced for a study of blood T cell repertoires in COVID-19. Whole-study context: The origin of the acute and convalescent COVID-19 samples was the United States, Italy and Spain. From T cells, B-cell-depleted T cells, or PBMCs came the material, which was cDNA or gDNA.

Per the authors' pipeline: Quantification of nucleated cells was approximated via reference gene primer amplification. Sequencing used immunoSEQ multiplex PCR; TCRdb keeps in-frame clones, though not all of them. The V and J calls and the clone size are those of that table, but D and trimming were determined from the DNA. The sample yields around 250,000 clones, approximately 85% seen once. There are a few counts of this clone. This CDR3 comprises 13 residues. Trimming removed 3 bases from V and 9 bases from J; junction bases left unmatched: 4. Germline V gene lookup returns CDR1 SGHTA and CDR2 FQGTGA.

The receptor was isolated from a human donor in a cohort sampled during active COVID-19. The rearrangement links TRBV7-3 to TRBJ2-1; 8 positions agree with TRBD1. Sequencing was performed on peripheral blood. CDR3 sequence (DNA): TGTGCCAGCAGCTTCCAGGGGGCGGGTGAGCAGTTCTTC. This sequence encodes CASSFQGAGEQFF.